Each of the 15 T cell receptor beta chains below was sequenced from the same sample in a study of ipilimumab plus nivolumab after autologous stem cell transplantation. Repertoires were generated with immunoSEQ multiplex PCR, while TCRdb's copy carries only in-frame clones and drops some. The sample includes some 9,800 clones, approximately 72% of them seen just once. The input for sequencing was PBMCs, taken in a trial of ipilimumab plus nivolumab as post-transplant consolidation. The receptors shown here come from a male donor with diffuse large B-cell lymphoma.

The chain joins TRBV5-1 to TRBJ2-1; 9 bases line up with TRBD1. The CDR3 has 18 amino acids. V lost 4 bases to trimming and J lost 5 bases; unmatched junction nucleotides: 16. CDR1 SGHRS and CDR2 YFSETQ come from the germline V gene. Here the CDR3 DNA reads TGCGCCAGCAGCGCTGACGCGGGACAGGGAAGGTGGGACAATGAGCAGTTCTTC. Residues: CASSADAGQGRWDNEQFF.

The J gene is TRBJ2-3, the V gene TRBV28, with D possibly TRBD1 on 6 matching bases. Germline V CDR1 and CDR2: MDHEN, SYDVKM. V shed 6 bases and J shed 2 bases, with 12 bases lying between them. The CDR3 length is 14 residues. Here the CDR3 DNA reads TGTGCCAGCAGCCATCAGGGGCTCACAGATACGCAGTATTTT. Its protein is CASSHQGLTDTQYF.

V gene TRBV1 combines with J gene TRBJ1-1; the table's D call of TRBD1 was not tested on the DNA. TRBV1 is annotated as a pseudogene. The CDR3 contains 15 residues. The CDR3 sequence: CTSSQDTGPNTEAFF. The CDR3 region has the DNA TGCACCAGCAGCCAAGATACAGGGCCGAACACTGAAGCTTTCTTT.

The chain couples TRBV19 to TRBJ2-1; 7 nucleotides align to TRBD2. The length of the CDR3 is 12 residues. The J segment lost 7 bases and the V segment lost 6 bases, leaving 3 bases of the junction unmatched. CDR1 and CDR2 from the germline V gene are LNHDA and SQIVND (reference sequence). CDR3 nucleotide sequence: TGTGCCAGTAGGGAGCGGGGAAATGAGCAGTTCTTC. This codes for CASRERGNEQFF.

This clone was counted a few times. The chain employs TRBV2 and TRBJ1-2; D uncertain. CDR3 length: 12 residues. The germline V gene has CDR1 SNHLY and CDR2 FYNNEI. V lost 6 bases and J lost 1, with 6 bases in between. The DNA for the CDR3 is TGTGCCAGCAGACAGCTTAACTATGGCTACACCTTC. This gives the protein CASRQLNYGYTF.

The chain is built from TRBV6-1 and TRBJ2-4, with D perhaps matching TRBD1 (5 bases). The germline V gene has CDR1 MNHNS and CDR2 SASEGT. V lost 4 bases, J lost 0 bases, and 19 bases lay in between. The CDR3 loop spans 18 amino acids. The CDR3 region is CASSAWAGPTVAKNIQYF. The CDR3 nucleotides read TGTGCCAGCAGTGCATGGGCAGGGCCAACCGTAGCCAAAAACATTCAGTACTTC.

The chain carries TRBV6-5 and TRBJ2-2; no definite D call. CDR3 size: 16 residues. Trimming pared 0 bases from V and 0 bases from J, leaving 8 bases between. Germline V gene data show CDR1 as MNHEY and CDR2 as SVGAGI. The CDR3 DNA sequence: TGTGCCAGCAGTTACTCTCCGGCCCCGAACACCGGGGAGCTGTTTTTT. Its protein product is CASSYSPAPNTGELFF.

This clone was counted between two and nine times. The chain recombines TRBV5-1 with TRBJ1-2, with 8 nucleotides matching TRBD1. This CDR3 spans 18 amino acids. CDR1 SGHRS and CDR2 YFSETQ come from the germline V gene. V gave up 1 base and J gave up 0 bases; unmatched junction bases: 11. The CDR3, as DNA: TGCGCCAGCAGCTTGTATGGGACAGGAGACCTCTCTAACTATGGCTACACCTTC. Amino acids: CASSLYGTGDLSNYGYTF.

The rearrangement links TRBV6-1 to TRBJ1-4; no reliable D call. CDR3 length: 15 residues. The germline V gene encodes CDR1 MNHNS and CDR2 SASEGT. Trimming removed 6 bases from V and 3 bases from J, with 14 bases in between. In DNA, the CDR3 is TGTGCCAGCAGGGAGGGAAGCGTACCTAATGAAAAACTGTTTTTT. Translated, it gives CASREGSVPNEKLFF.

The chain combines TRBV7-9 with TRBJ1-2; 8 bases are a match to TRBD1. The germline V gene has CDR1 SEHNR and CDR2 FQNEAQ (reference sequence). After removal of 5 bases from V and 4 bases from J, the junction contained 9 bases not matched to a gene. The CDR3 consists of 15 residues. Written as DNA, the CDR3 is TGTGCCAGCAGCCCGGGACAGGACGAGCGCTATGGCTACACCTTC. Protein: CASSPGQDERYGYTF.

The gene calls are TRBV5-1 and TRBJ1-1; D unresolved. The CDR3 spans 15 residues. V lost 4 bases, J lost 0 bases, and 13 bases lay in between. Germline CDR1 reads SGHRS; CDR2 reads YFSETQ. This CDR3 is CASSPDRGMNTEAFF. The CDR3 DNA reads as TGCGCCAGCAGCCCGGACCGGGGTATGAACACTGAAGCTTTCTTT.

This clone turned up a few times. The CDR3 nucleotides read TGTGCCAGCAGCTTGAGGACTACCGTCAATGAGCAGTTCTTC. Protein product: CASSLRTTVNEQFF. V and J are TRBV5-8 and TRBJ2-1; weak D call: TRBD2 (6 bases). CDR3 length equals 14 residues. The germline V gene encodes CDR1 SGHTS and CDR2 YDEGEE. Trimming stripped 1 base from V and 6 bases from J, with 11 bases between. Together with reference TRBV5-8 and TRBJ2-1, the CDR3 gives the full variable domain: EAGVTQSPTHLIKTRGQQATLRCSPISGHTSVYWYQQALGLGLQFLLWYDEGEERNRGNFPPRFSGRQFPNYSSELNVNALELEDSALYLCASSLRTTVNEQFFGPGTRLTVL.

This clone was seen just once. Compared with germline, one end of the junction differs, possibly owing to a read error. The rearrangement links TRBV6-6 to TRBJ1-2; no clear D. Germline V lookup: CDR1 MNHNY, CDR2 SVGAGI (reference sequence). The length of the CDR3 is 11 residues. Written as DNA, the CDR3 is TGTGCCAGCAGCGTACTCGTTCAAATGGCCTTC. Encoded protein: CASSVLVQMAF.

The chain employs TRBV19 and TRBJ2-6; TRBD2 matches at 11 bases. Germline assignment: CDR1 LNHDA and CDR2 SQIVND (reference sequence). The CDR3 contains 16 residues. Trimming at V came to 9 bases and at J to 2 bases, leaving 6 bases not matched to a gene. Written as DNA, the CDR3 is TGTGCCAGCAAACTAGCGGGAGTCACTGGGGCCAACGTCCTGACTTTC. Translating it yields CASKLAGVTGANVLTF. The full variable domain, rest sourced from reference TRBV19 and TRBJ2-6, is DGGITQSPKYLFRKEGQNVTLSCEQNLNHDAMYWYRQDPGQGLRLIYYSQIVNDFQKGDIAEGYSVSREKKESFPLTVTSAQKNPTAFYLCASKLAGVTGANVLTFGAGSRLTVL.

This clone has just one count. The chain is built from TRBV5-6 and TRBJ2-7; no clear D gene. V lost 4 bases and J lost 3, with 8 bases in between. The germline V gene has CDR1 SGHDT and CDR2 YYEEEE. This CDR3 spans 12 amino acids. The CDR3 sequence: CASSATFYEQYF. The CDR3 DNA is TGTGCCAGCAGCGCTACCTTCTACGAGCAGTACTTC.